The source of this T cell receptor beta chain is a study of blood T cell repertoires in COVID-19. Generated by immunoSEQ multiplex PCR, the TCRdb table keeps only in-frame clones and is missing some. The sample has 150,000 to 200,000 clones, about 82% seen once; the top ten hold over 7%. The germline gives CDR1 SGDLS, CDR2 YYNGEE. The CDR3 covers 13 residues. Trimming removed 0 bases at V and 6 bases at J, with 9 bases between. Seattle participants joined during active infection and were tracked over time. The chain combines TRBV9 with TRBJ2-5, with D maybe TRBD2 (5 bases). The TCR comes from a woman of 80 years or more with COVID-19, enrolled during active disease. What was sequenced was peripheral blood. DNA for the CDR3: TGTGCCAGCAGCGTAGGACGGGAAAAGACCCAGTACTTC. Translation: CASSVGREKTQYF.